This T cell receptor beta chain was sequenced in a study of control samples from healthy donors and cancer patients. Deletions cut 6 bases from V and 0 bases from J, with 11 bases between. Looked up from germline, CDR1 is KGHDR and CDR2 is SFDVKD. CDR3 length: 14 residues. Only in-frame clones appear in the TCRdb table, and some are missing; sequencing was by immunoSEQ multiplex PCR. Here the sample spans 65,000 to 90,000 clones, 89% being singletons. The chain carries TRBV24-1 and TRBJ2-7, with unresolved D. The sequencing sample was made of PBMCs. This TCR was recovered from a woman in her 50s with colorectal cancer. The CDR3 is CATSFGRFSYEQYV. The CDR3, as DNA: TGTGCCACCAGTTTTGGGCGCTTCTCCTACGAGCAGTACGTC.